The clone carrying this T cell receptor beta chain was seen a handful of times. Antigen unknown. The data stem from a study of CD8 T cells in ankylosing spondylitis. There are 15 residues in the CDR3. Germline CDR1 is SGHVS and CDR2 is FQNEAQ. Trimming removed 5 bases from V and 1 base from J, with 11 bases in between. Findings and caveats of the study: Matched ankylosing spondylitis synovial fluid reportedly contained a significantly enriched population of disease-linked clones. Some motif variants were previously reported in reactive arthritis synovial fluid and blood. Under 10 highly homologous variants formed a TCR beta motif that appeared characteristic of ankylosing spondylitis blood.

Library preparation for TCR beta used quantitative 5'-RACE with molecular barcodes. TCRdb analysed the 5' RACE reads with MiXCR anew, one entry per CDR3 protein. This table has approximately 260,000 distinct CDR3 sequences, 18% appearing once. Sequenced: blood, either unsorted or a sorted T cell fraction (not recorded which). The chain employs TRBV7-8 and TRBJ2-2, with TRBD1 as a possible D gene (6 bases). This TCR derives from a male donor with ankylosing spondylitis or in good health (not recorded which). The CDR3 here is CASSPRQENTGELFF. The CDR3 DNA sequence: TGTGCCAGCAGCCCCAGACAGGAGAACACCGGGGAGCTGTTTTTT.